The 11 T cell receptor beta chains reported below all come from one sample, sequenced in a study of CD8+CD57+ T cells in acquired aplastic anemia. Findings and limits, study-wide: Patients carried CD8+CD57+ cells that were less diverse than their total CD4+ and CD8+ pools.

Flow cytometry had shown expanded CD8+CD57+ cells in the patients chosen for sequencing. Their cognate antigens are unknown. Profiling of TCR beta VDJ combinations and CDR3 sequences used genomic DNA as template. TCRdb redid the calling of the reads with MiXCR, one entry per CDR3 protein. The data hold roughly 20,000 distinct CDR3 sequences, with almost 40% observed a single time. Sequenced: CD8+CD57+ T cells sorted from PBMCs. The subset denotes: bead-enriched CD8+CD57+ effector memory T cells from SAA patients. These receptors all come from a human donor with aplastic anemia.

The V and J genes are TRBV20-1 and TRBJ1-3; a possible D gene is TRBD1 (5 bases). Trimming cost V 2 bases and J 4 bases, with 18 bases left between them. CDR1 and CDR2 (germline): DFQATT, SNEGSKA (reference sequence). This CDR3 contains 16 residues. In DNA, the CDR3 is TGCAGTGCTAGATCTTATGAAAGGGGATGGGGAAACACCATATATTTT. It is translated as CSARSYERGWGNTIYF.

This rearrangement joins TRBV7-9 to TRBJ2-1, with D possibly being TRBD1 or TRBD2 (7 bases each). Germline CDR1 is SEHNR and CDR2 is FQNEAQ (reference sequence). V lost 7 bases, J lost 12 bases, and 13 bases lay in between. This CDR3 spans 11 amino acids. The CDR3 spells CASTGGGGQFF. CDR3 DNA: TGTGCCAGCACAGGGGGGGGAGGGCAGTTCTTC.

The V call is TRBV12-3 or TRBV12-4, the J call TRBJ2-3; maybe TRBD1 (5 bases). CDR3 size: 14 residues. V was clipped by 5 bases and J by 4 bases, with 13 bases between them. The CDR3 DNA is TGTGCCAGCAGTCGACGTGGGGCCCCAGATACGCAGTATTTT. Amino acid sequence: CASSRRGAPDTQYF.

The CDR3 region has the DNA TGTGCCACCAGTGGCAGGGAGTACCAAGAGACCCAGTACTTC. Its translation is CATSGREYQETQYF. The J gene is TRBJ2-5, the V gene TRBV24-1, with D possibly called TRBD1 or TRBD2 (5 bases each). In germline, CDR1 is KGHDR, CDR2 SFDVKD. This CDR3 region has 14 residues. Trimming left V 5 bases short and J 0 bases short, with 9 bases between.

The chain recombines TRBV29-1 with TRBJ2-3, with a possible D match to TRBD2 (6 bases). Germline CDR1 is SQVTM and CDR2 is ANQGSEA. The CDR3 runs 13 residues. V was shortened by 3 bases and J by 2 bases, with 9 bases between the two germline ends. The CDR3 protein is CSVERDPTDTQYF. CDR3 nucleotide sequence: TGCAGCGTTGAGCGGGACCCCACAGATACGCAGTATTTT.

V and J are TRBV10-2 and TRBJ2-7, with D tentatively TRBD2 (7 bases). This CDR3 has 15 amino acids. Trimming stripped 6 bases from V and 8 bases from J, with 23 bases between. Germline CDR1 is WSHSY and CDR2 is SAAADI. The DNA of the CDR3 is TGCGCCAGCAGGGGGGGGGGGGTGGGTGGGGGGCAGCAGTACTTC. It codes for CASRGGGVGGGQQYF.

The chain couples TRBV5-1 to TRBJ1-1; 9 nucleotides match TRBD1. The CDR3 runs to 15 residues. The germline gives CDR1 SGHRS, CDR2 YFSETQ. After removal of 3 bases from V and 6 bases from J, the junction contained 9 bases not matched to a gene. The CDR3 DNA sequence: TGCGCCAGCAGCTCGGGGACAGGGTTGGGATCTGAAGCTTTCTTT. Encoded protein: CASSSGTGLGSEAFF.

The chain combines TRBV12-3 or TRBV12-4 with TRBJ2-5; D may be TRBD1 (6 bases). This CDR3 contains 14 residues. Trimming cost V 3 bases and J 1 base, with 9 bases left between them. The CDR3 coding sequence is TGTGCCAGCAGTTTGGGGGCGATCCAAGAGACCCAGTACTTC. Protein: CASSLGAIQETQYF.

The table lists this clonotype with a few counts. The CDR3 region is CASSLGTGAGGYEQYF. The CDR3 nucleotides read TGTGCCAGCAGCTTAGGTACTGGAGCGGGAGGATACGAGCAGTACTTC. The chain employs TRBV7-6 and TRBJ2-7, with 9 bases lining up with TRBD2. Losses at the gene ends were 1 base for V and 4 bases for J; bases not matched to a gene: 8. From germline, CDR1 is SGHVS and CDR2 FNYEAQ. The CDR3 is 16 amino acids.

The V gene is TRBV5-1, the J gene TRBJ2-1; tentative D call: TRBD2 (6 bases). Per the germline V gene, CDR1 is SGHRS and CDR2 is YFSETQ. This CDR3 spans 16 amino acids. Trimming cost V 4 bases and J 1 base, with 15 bases left between them. CDR3 region: CASSRRTGDSYNEQFF. DNA of the CDR3: TGCGCCAGCAGCCGCAGGACGGGAGATTCCTACAATGAGCAGTTCTTC.

This clonotype was picked up a small number of times. This chain connects TRBV7-9 to TRBJ2-7; weak D call: TRBD2 (5 bases). This CDR3 is built from 13 residues. CDR1 and CDR2 from the germline V gene are SEHNR and FQNEAQ (reference sequence). V lost 4 bases, J lost 5 bases, and 12 bases lay in between. Here the CDR3 reads CASSSPLGHEQYV. In nucleotides, the CDR3 is TGTGCCAGCAGCTCACCACTAGGCCACGAGCAGTACGTC.